The 30 T cell receptor beta chains below come from one sample, sequenced in a study of regulatory T cells in long-lasting Graves disease. Time point defined: newly diagnosed GD, antithyroid drugs for less than 3 months. The authors made the TCR library using RNA they extracted from PBMCs. Assembly of TCR beta libraries relied on iRepertoire HTBI primers together with Arm-PCR of CDR3 regions. Using its own MiXCR run on the multiplex PCR reads, TCRdb lists one record per CDR3 protein. The repertoire holds hundreds of thousands of distinct CDR3 sequences, with roughly 15% as singletons. These same data were also listed under a study on T cells in Graves' hyperthyroidism and ophthalmopathy.

The specimen was peripheral blood mononuclear cells (PBMCs), collected at new diagnosis, from a patient treated with antithyroid drugs. The receptors here all came from a woman aged 25 to 45 with Graves disease.

The V call is TRBV11-3, the J call TRBJ2-1, with 11 bases fitting TRBD2. The CDR3 spans 18 residues. V gave up 1 base and J gave up 2 bases; unmatched junction bases: 7. The germline CDR1 and CDR2 sequences are SGHNT and YENEEA. The CDR3 nucleotides read TGTGCCAGCAGCTTAGGTTTAGCGGGAGGGGTAGCCTACAATGAGCAGTTCTTC. Amino acid sequence: CASSLGLAGGVAYNEQFF.

In this sample, this clonotype turned up many times. This chain links TRBV28 with TRBJ2-5, with 14 positions matching TRBD2. The ends lost 5 bases at V and 5 bases at J; junction bases unmatched: 13. This CDR3 contains 18 residues. Germline loops: CDR1 MDHEN, CDR2 SYDVKM. CDR3 in amino acids: CASSTFGTSGSVLETQYF. The CDR3 DNA reads as TGTGCCAGCAGTACATTCGGGACTAGCGGGAGCGTTTTGGAGACCCAGTACTTC.

As regards this clonotype: The junction departs from germline at one end; a sequencing error may be responsible. The chain joins TRBV7-7 to TRBJ2-1; 12 bases map to TRBD2. The CDR3 is made up of 16 amino acids. Germline assignment: CDR1 SSHAT and CDR2 FNYEAQ (reference sequence). Here the CDR3 DNA reads TGTGCTAGCAGCTTAGGGGGAGGACTAGCGGGGAATGAGCAGTTCTTC. It translates to CASSLGGGLAGNEQFF.

Concerning this clonotype itself: One junction end does not reproduce the germline sequence, and a read error may be involved. This chain joins TRBV5-1 and TRBJ2-7; tentative D call: TRBD1 (5 bases). Germline CDR1 is SGHRS and CDR2 is YFSETQ. This CDR3 spans 12 amino acids. The CDR3 bases are TGCGCCAGCAGCTTGGGGGGCTACGGGCAGTACTTC. Translated: CASSLGGYGQYF.

The rearrangement links TRBV20-1 to TRBJ2-3, with D unresolved. Germline CDR1 and CDR2: DFQATT and SNEGSKA (reference sequence). The CDR3 has 17 amino acids. Trimming pared 6 bases from V and 0 bases from J, leaving 22 bases between. CDR3 protein: CSAIHLTKSPSTDTQYF. The CDR3 DNA follows: TGCAGTGCAATTCACTTGACAAAATCTCCTAGCACAGATACGCAGTATTTT.

This clonotype was seen at least ten times. A junction boundary mismatches the germline segment, possibly from a read error. The chain carries TRBV5-1 and TRBJ2-1; TRBD2 is a possible D gene (6 bases). The CDR3 extends over 13 amino acids. The germline V gene has CDR1 SGHRS and CDR2 YFSETQ. Here the CDR3 reads CASSLGGRNEQFF. DNA of the CDR3: TGTGCCAGCAGCTTAGGAGGGAGGAATGAGCAGTTCTTC.

This clonotype was seen a handful of times. This rearrangement joins TRBV20-1 to TRBJ2-7, with 11 bases aligning to TRBD1. Germline V gene sequence: CDR1 DFQATT, CDR2 SNEGSKA (reference sequence). V lost 3 bases to trimming and J lost 5 bases; unmatched junction nucleotides: 6. This CDR3 comprises 14 residues. The CDR3 region is CSASRDRGVNEQYF. The CDR3 coding sequence is TGCAGTGCTAGCCGGGACAGGGGGGTTAACGAGCAGTACTTC.

A few counts support this clonotype. The chain has TRBV19 and TRBJ1-1; D is unresolved. This CDR3 spans 13 amino acids. Germline values: CDR1 LNHDA, CDR2 SQIVND (reference sequence). Trimming shortened V by 6 bases and J by 4 bases, and 12 bases separated the two germline ends. CDR3 DNA sequence: TGTGCCAGTAGAGCCGAGGTTTTCACTGAAGCTTTCTTT. Translation: CASRAEVFTEAFF.

The chain combines TRBV19 with TRBJ1-2, with 7 bases identical to TRBD1. The V gene end was trimmed by 10 bases and the J gene end by 7 bases; junction bases not matched to a gene: 21. This CDR3 contains 16 residues. CDR1 is LNHDA and CDR2 is SQIVND in the germline V gene (reference sequence). The CDR3 loop is CATLSEGGGGLIGYTF. In DNA, the CDR3 is TGTGCCACCCTAAGTGAAGGGGGCGGGGGCCTGATTGGCTACACCTTC.

In its sample, this clonotype was seen many times. The chain has TRBV28 and TRBJ2-5; D not certain. CDR3 length: 14 residues. Germline loops: CDR1 MDHEN, CDR2 SYDVKM. V lost 5 bases and J 2 bases, leaving 12 bases between the germline ends. CDR3 residues: CASSITDLQETQYF. DNA for the CDR3: TGTGCCAGCAGTATAACGGACCTACAAGAGACCCAGTACTTC.

This clonotype was detected only once. The chain combines TRBV5-5 with TRBJ2-7; D gene unclear. Trimming cost V 2 bases and J 6 bases, with 9 bases left between them. CDR3 size: 12 residues. Germline CDR1 SGHKS, CDR2 YYEKEE (reference sequence). The CDR3 DNA is TGTGCCAGCAGCTTTTTGGACCCCGAGCAGTACTTC. Translating gives CASSFLDPEQYF.

The rearrangement links TRBV4-1 to TRBJ1-2; D gene ambiguous. The CDR3 runs to 12 residues. The V gene's germline CDR1 is MGHRA and CDR2 YSYEKL. Deletions cut 5 bases from V and 8 bases from J, with 12 bases between. Here the CDR3 reads CASSGLTRGYTF. In DNA, the CDR3 is TGCGCCAGCAGCGGGCTCACCCGGGGCTACACCTTC.

This clonotype has a count of ten or more. The chain links TRBV27 to TRBJ2-1; the D gene is possibly TRBD2 (5 bases). V lost 6 bases to trimming and J lost 2 bases, with 11 bases between them. The CDR3 spans 14 residues. Germline V lookup: CDR1 MNHEY, CDR2 SMNVEV (reference sequence). The CDR3 here is CASSPLLAYNEQFF. In DNA form, the CDR3 reads TGTGCCAGCAGCCCTTTACTAGCCTACAATGAGCAGTTCTTC.

This clonotype occurred a few times. CDR3 region: CATSVTGDYNEQFF. The CDR3 bases are TGTGCCACCAGTGTGACGGGGGATTACAATGAGCAGTTCTTC. The chain has TRBV24-1 and TRBJ2-1; tentatively, D is TRBD2 (6 bases). The CDR3 totals 14 residues. CDR1 KGHDR and CDR2 SFDVKD come from the germline V gene. The V and J ends lost 5 bases and 4 bases respectively, with 11 bases between them.

There are many counts of this clonotype. The chain combines TRBV7-2 with TRBJ2-7, with TRBD2 matching 7 bases. Germline V CDR1 and CDR2: SGHTA, FQGNSA. The V and J ends lost 5 bases and 4 bases, in that order; junction bases with no gene match: 14. The CDR3 totals 16 residues. The CDR3 nucleotides read TGTGCCAGCAGCCCCCGGGCTGGGCGGGAGAGGTACGAGCAGTACTTC. It yields the protein CASSPRAGRERYEQYF.

About this clonotype itself: Just one base apart from a much larger clone, this may be a read error. The missing conserved phenylalanine or tryptophan at the end of this CDR3 makes a read error likely. The chain couples TRBV12-3 or TRBV12-4 to TRBJ2-3; D is unresolved. The CDR3 is made up of 12 amino acids. The ends were cut back, 4 bases at V and 5 bases at J, with 7 bases in the middle. CDR3 sequence (DNA): TGTGCCAGCAGTTCCTCCTTAGATACGCAGTATCTT. Protein product: CASSSSLDTQYL.

This clonotype appeared many times. The rearrangement links TRBV29-1 to TRBJ1-1, with a weak D call TRBD1 (5 bases). Trimming left V 4 bases short and J 3 bases short, with 9 bases between. In germline, CDR1 is SQVTM, CDR2 ANQGSEA. The CDR3 covers 12 residues. CDR3 sequence reads: CSVAGGYTEAFF. The CDR3 DNA follows: TGCAGCGTTGCGGGGGGGTACACTGAAGCTTTCTTT.

To note about this clonotype: One end of the junction varies from germline; a read error may be responsible. The rearrangement uses TRBV28 and TRBJ1-1; 9 nucleotides line up with TRBD1. Germline V gene sequence: CDR1 MDHEN, CDR2 SYDVKM. This CDR3 contains 16 residues. The CDR3 protein is CAGSIPGQGMNTEAFF. The CDR3, as DNA: TGTGCCGGCAGTATTCCGGGACAGGGAATGAACACTGAAGCTTTCTTT.

The chain carries TRBV18 and TRBJ2-1; D is possibly TRBD1 (6 bases). The CDR3 runs to 14 residues. V lost 2 bases and J 9 bases, leaving 14 bases between the germline ends. Germline V lookup: CDR1 KGHSH, CDR2 LQKENI. CDR3 region: CASSPTLQGREQFF. The CDR3 DNA reads TGTGCCAGCTCACCAACTTTACAGGGCCGTGAGCAGTTCTTC.

Turning to this clonotype: A much larger clone is a single base away; this may be a read error. The chain uses TRBV28 and TRBJ1-2; D gene uncertain. The germline V gene encodes CDR1 MDHEN and CDR2 SYDVKM. The CDR3 is 12 residues long. CDR3 region: CAGSLPLHGYTF. In nucleotides, the CDR3 is TGTGCCGGCAGTTTACCCCTTCATGGCTACACCTTC.

The chain has TRBV5-1 and TRBJ2-7, with 9 bases that match TRBD1. This CDR3 is 14 amino acids long. Germline V lookup: CDR1 SGHRS, CDR2 YFSETQ. With 3 bases clipped from V and 4 bases from J, the junction kept 5 bases outside the gene matches. This CDR3 is CASSSDRGKYEQYF. The CDR3 coding sequence is TGCGCCAGCAGCTCCGACAGGGGGAAGTACGAGCAGTACTTC.

The chain employs TRBV18 and TRBJ2-5; 7 bases agree with TRBD1. The V and J ends lost 4 bases and 4 bases, in that order; junction bases with no gene match: 15. The CDR3 spans 17 residues. CDR1 is KGHSH and CDR2 is LQKENI in the germline V gene. The CDR3 DNA reads as TGTGCCAGCTCACAGAACCTTCCGGGACAGATGGGAGAGACCCAGTACTTC. It codes for CASSQNLPGQMGETQYF.

The rearrangement links TRBV7-6 to TRBJ2-7, with TRBD1 matching 7 bases. CDR3 size: 14 residues. Per the germline V gene, CDR1 is SGHVS and CDR2 is FNYEAQ. With V trimmed by 5 bases and J by 2 bases, 6 bases remained unmatched. Here the CDR3 DNA reads TGTGCCAGCAGCAGGGACAGTGAGGCCTACGAGCAGTACTTC. Protein product: CASSRDSEAYEQYF.

This clonotype was detected a few times. V and J are TRBV25-1 and TRBJ2-1; D call uncertain. The CDR3 is 11 residues long. The germline CDR1 and CDR2 sequences are MGHDK and SYGVNS. V dropped 3 bases and J dropped 5 bases, with 2 bases sitting between them. CDR3 sequence: CASSDNNEQFF. The DNA of the CDR3 is TGTGCCAGCAGTGATAACAATGAGCAGTTCTTC.

The table lists this clonotype with many counts. The chain is built from TRBV12-3 or TRBV12-4 and TRBJ2-5, with D unresolved. CDR3 size: 13 residues. Deletions cut 3 bases from V and 2 bases from J, with 7 bases between. The CDR3 region is CASSFLRQETQYF. The CDR3 DNA reads TGTGCCAGCAGTTTTTTAAGGCAAGAGACCCAGTACTTC.

This chain uses TRBV20-1 with TRBJ2-2, with D possibly TRBD1 on 6 matching bases. Germline V gene lookup returns CDR1 DFQATT and CDR2 SNEGSKA (reference sequence). CDR3 length: 14 residues. V gave up 4 bases and J gave up 6 bases, with 15 bases separating them. Here the CDR3 DNA reads TGCAGTGCTACCAGGACAGATCCGTCCGGGGAGCTGTTTTTT. It yields the protein CSATRTDPSGELFF.

In this sample, this clonotype turned up many times. Germline is not matched at one junction end, which may reflect a read error. The chain links TRBV7-8 to TRBJ2-1; TRBD1 agrees at 8 bases. The CDR3 is made up of 13 amino acids. CDR1 is SGHVS, CDR2 FQNEAQ, per germline. CDR3 protein: CASNLQGGREQFF. The CDR3 DNA reads TGTGCCAGCAACTTACAGGGGGGTCGTGAGCAGTTCTTC.

CDR3 nucleotides: TGTGCCAGTAGTACACTCAGCGGAGCAGAGACCCAGTACTTC. It specifies CASSTLSGAETQYF. The chain couples TRBV19 to TRBJ2-5; TRBD2 might be the D (5 bases). CDR3 length: 14 amino acids. CDR1 is LNHDA and CDR2 is SQIVND in the germline V gene (reference sequence). Trimming pared 4 bases from V and 4 bases from J, leaving 13 bases between. Variable domain in full (rest from reference TRBV19 and TRBJ2-5): DGGITQSPKYLFRKEGQNVTLSCEQNLNHDAMYWYRQDPGQGLRLIYYSQIVNDFQKGDIAEGYSVSREKKESFPLTVTSAQKNPTAFYLCASSTLSGAETQYFGPGTRLLVL.

This sequence joins TRBV7-3 and TRBJ2-1, with D maybe TRBD1 (5 bases). The CDR3 runs to 16 residues. Trimming left V 4 bases short and J 5 bases short, with 18 bases between. Germline values: CDR1 SGHTA, CDR2 FQGTGA. The DNA of the CDR3 is TGTGCCAGCAGCTCCCCCGACAGATGGGGAAACAATGAGCAGTTCTTC. It is translated as CASSSPDRWGNNEQFF.

This clonotype was found a few times. The chain uses TRBV3-1 and TRBJ2-7, with 9 bases fitting TRBD2. The CDR3 extends over 15 amino acids. Trimming at V came to 6 bases and at J to 4 bases, leaving 10 bases not matched to a gene. Germline CDR1 LGHDT, CDR2 YNNKEL (reference sequence). The CDR3 DNA sequence: TGTGCCAGCAGTCTTGACAGCGGGAGGTTTTACGAGCAGTACTTC. Amino acid sequence: CASSLDSGRFYEQYF.